Here is one T cell receptor (beta chain) with its context. The CDR3 extends over 13 amino acids. CDR1 is MNHEY and CDR2 is SMNVEV in the germline V gene (reference sequence). Between the trimmed V and J ends, which lost 6 bases and 4 bases, there was a span of 10 bases. This sample was included in a study of neoadjuvant anti-PD-1 for oral cavity cancer. About the study: Patients without progression received a fourth nivolumab dose around day 43, then surgical resection on days 50-56.

Data came from immunoSEQ multiplex PCR; TCRdb stores just in-frame clones and leaves some out. The sample lists thousands of clones, 70% to 80% occurring once. Regarding time point: after neoadjuvant nivolumab, at surgical resection. The rearrangement uses TRBV27 and TRBJ1-5, with a possible D match to TRBD1 (6 bases). The receptor was isolated from a person aged 35-79 years with oral cavity squamous cell carcinoma. This specimen consisted of PBMCs, obtained after nivolumab (anti-PD-1) treatment. The CDR3 sequence is CASSPRGNQPQHF. The CDR3 DNA reads as TGTGCCAGCAGCCCGAGGGGGAATCAGCCCCAGCATTTT.